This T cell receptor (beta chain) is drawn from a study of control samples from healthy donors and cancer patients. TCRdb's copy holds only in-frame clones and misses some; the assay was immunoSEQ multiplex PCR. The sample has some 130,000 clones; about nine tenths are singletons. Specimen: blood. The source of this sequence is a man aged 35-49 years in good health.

The CDR3 spells CASSSRDELFF. DNA of the CDR3: TGTGCCAGCAGCTCCCGGGACGAGCTGTTTTTT. This chain uses TRBV21-1 with TRBJ2-2. TRBV21-1 represents a pseudogene. The CDR3 has 11 amino acids.